Below, one TCR beta chain is given with its context. This CDR3 comprises 15 residues. Germline V gene data show CDR1 as SGHVS and CDR2 as FNYEAQ. With 3 bases clipped from V and 5 bases from J, the junction kept 6 bases outside the gene matches. The table came from immunoSEQ multiplex PCR; TCRdb's copy has only in-frame clones and leaves some out. The table shows roughly 520,000 clones, with about 96% occurring only once. This sample is part of a study of shared clonotypes between healthy human individuals. The sequencing sample was made of naive CD4+ T cells sorted from blood. As to subset: CD45RA+ positively selected. This sequence joins TRBV7-6 and TRBJ2-5; 10 bases fit TRBD1. The receptor comes from a woman in her twenties or thirties in good health. Written as DNA, the CDR3 is TGTGCCAGCAGCTTGACAGGGGGCGCAGGGGAGACCCAGTACTTC. This translates into CASSLTGGAGETQYF.